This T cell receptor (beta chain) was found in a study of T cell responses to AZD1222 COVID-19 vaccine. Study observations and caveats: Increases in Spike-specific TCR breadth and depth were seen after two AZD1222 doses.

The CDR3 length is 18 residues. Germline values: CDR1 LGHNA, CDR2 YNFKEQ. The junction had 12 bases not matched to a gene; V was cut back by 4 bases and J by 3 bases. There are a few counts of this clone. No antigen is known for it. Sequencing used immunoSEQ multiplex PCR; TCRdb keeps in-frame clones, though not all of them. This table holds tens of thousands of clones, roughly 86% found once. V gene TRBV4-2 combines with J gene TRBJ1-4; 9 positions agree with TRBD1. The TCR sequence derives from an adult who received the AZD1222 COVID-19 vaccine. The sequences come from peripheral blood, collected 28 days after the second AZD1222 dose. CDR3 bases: TGTGCCAGCAGCCGAATACACCGGGGACAGGGATCTAATGAAAAACTGTTTTTT. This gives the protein CASSRIHRGQGSNEKLFF.